The TCR beta chain under discussion was sequenced for a study of beta chain features in type 1 diabetes. This CDR3 region has 11 residues. The V and J ends lost 7 bases and 3 bases, in that order; junction bases with no gene match: 3. Germline V CDR1 and CDR2: GTSNPN, SVGIG (reference sequence). Sequenced material consisted of expressed TCRB transcripts (all of the isolated RNA was reverse transcribed). Sequencing was performed with immunoSEQ multiplex PCR; in TCRdb, only in-frame clones are kept and a portion is missing. The data contain more than 350,000 clones, 10% to 12% of them singletons. The V and J genes are TRBV30 and TRBJ2-7; 7 bases fit TRBD1. The sequence came from a woman aged 18-29 years in good health. The material sequenced was naive CD4+ T cells from blood. The CDR3 DNA reads TGTGCCTCGGGACAGTTCTACGAGCAGTACTTC. Translation: CASGQFYEQYF.